The 12 T cell receptor beta chains presented below share a single source sample, sequenced in a study of shared clonotypes between healthy human individuals. Naive CD8 cells, CD45RO-negative and positively selected for CCR7, excluded terminally differentiated effector memory CD45RA+ cells. Assay: immunoSEQ multiplex PCR; the TCRdb copy retains only in-frame clones and omits some. The repertoire holds millions of clones, with about 95% as singletons. Material for sequencing was naive CD8+ T cells sorted from blood. The receptors were sampled from a man aged 18-30 years in good health.

The chain employs TRBV25-1 and TRBJ1-1; D gene ambiguous. CDR3 length: 14 residues. The V gene lost 6 bases and the J gene lost 2 bases, with 13 bases spanning the gap. Germline CDR1 reads MGHDK; CDR2 reads SYGVNS. The CDR3 region is CASRSVGFNTEAFF. CDR3 sequence (DNA): TGTGCCAGCAGGAGTGTTGGGTTTAACACTGAAGCTTTCTTT. The whole variable domain, filled in from reference TRBV25-1 and TRBJ1-1, reads EADIYQTPRYLVIGTGKKITLECSQTMGHDKMYWYQQDPGMELHLIHYSYGVNSTEKGDLSSESTVSRIRTEHFPLTLESARPSHTSQYLCASRSVGFNTEAFFGQGTRLTVV.

The chain employs TRBV10-2 and TRBJ1-2; D remains ambiguous. Per the germline V gene, CDR1 is WSHSY and CDR2 is SAAADI. V gave up 4 bases and J gave up 6 bases, with 9 bases separating them. This CDR3 region has 12 residues. CDR3 coding DNA: TGCGCCAGCAGTGGGCTTACCCATGGCTACACCTTC. It encodes CASSGLTHGYTF.

The gene calls are TRBV6-1 and TRBJ2-1; 10 bases map to TRBD1. The CDR3 has 14 residues. With 6 bases clipped from V and 6 bases from J, the junction kept 5 bases outside the gene matches. Germline V gene data show CDR1 as MNHNS and CDR2 as SASEGT. This CDR3 is CASRTGTGVNEQFF. CDR3 coding DNA: TGTGCCAGCAGGACCGGGACAGGGGTCAATGAGCAGTTCTTC.

This clone was seen just once. V gene TRBV6-1 combines with J gene TRBJ2-7; D assignment may be TRBD1 or TRBD2 (5 bases each). With 1 base removed from V and 0 bases from J, the gap between germline ends came to 10 bases. The CDR3 runs 15 residues. Germline assignment: CDR1 MNHNS and CDR2 SASEGT. CDR3 bases: TGTGCCAGCAGTGAAGAAGGGACGAGCTCCTACGAGCAGTACTTC. The encoded protein is CASSEEGTSSYEQYF.

The rearrangement links TRBV7-2 to TRBJ2-7; D unclear. Germline CDR1 is SGHTA and CDR2 is FQGNSA. Trimming took off 3 bases at V and 5 bases at J, with 8 bases between the two ends. The CDR3 contains 12 residues. CDR3 nucleotides: TGTGCCAGCAGCTTTACGCGGAACGAGCAGTACTTC. Its protein product is CASSFTRNEQYF.

This rearrangement joins TRBV18 to TRBJ2-3; D may be TRBD1 or TRBD2 (5 bases each). The CDR3 length is 17 residues. Germline V CDR1 and CDR2: KGHSH, LQKENI. The germline V and J ends were trimmed by 3 bases and 5 bases, with 21 bases remaining between them. The CDR3 DNA reads TGTGCCAGCTCACCTCTGGGCAGCGCTTATGGGGGAGATACGCAGTATTTT. Amino acid sequence: CASSPLGSAYGGDTQYF.

The chain recombines TRBV4-1 with TRBJ2-7, with D possibly TRBD1 on 6 matching bases. V shed 0 bases and J shed 3 bases, with 12 bases lying between them. This CDR3 has 15 amino acids. CDR1 is MGHRA, CDR2 YSYEKL, per germline. This CDR3 reads CASSQDGGGNYEQYF. In nucleotides, the CDR3 is TGCGCCAGCAGCCAAGATGGGGGCGGAAACTACGAGCAGTACTTC.

The V call is TRBV7-2, the J call TRBJ2-7; possible D gene TRBD1, 6 bases. Germline V gene data show CDR1 as SGHTA and CDR2 as FQGNSA. CDR3 length equals 13 residues. The V end lost 3 bases, the J end lost 4 bases, and 10 bases lay between the germline ends. Written as DNA, the CDR3 is TGTGCCAGCAGCTTCGGGACATTTTACGAGCAGTACTTC. This sequence encodes CASSFGTFYEQYF.

The V call is TRBV2, the J call TRBJ2-7; possibly TRBD1 for D (6 bases). From germline, CDR1 is SNHLY and CDR2 FYNNEI. CDR3 size: 12 residues. V gave up 7 bases and J gave up 5 bases, with 12 bases separating them. The CDR3: CASILTGNEQYF. In DNA, the CDR3 is TGTGCCAGCATCCTCACAGGGAACGAGCAGTACTTC. Drawing the rest from reference TRBV2 and TRBJ2-7, the complete variable domain is EPEVTQTPSHQVTQMGQEVILRCVPISNHLYFYWYRQILGQKVEFLVSFYNNEISEKSEIFDDQFSVERPDGSNFTLKIRSTKLEDSAMYFCASILTGNEQYFGPGTRLTVT.

V usage is TRBV4-1 and J usage is TRBJ2-3, with 7 positions matching TRBD1. V lost 0 bases, J lost 6 bases, and 9 bases stayed unmatched. CDR1 is MGHRA and CDR2 is YSYEKL in the germline V gene. The CDR3 spans 16 residues. This chain's CDR3 is CASSQDRTGQLDTQYF. The CDR3 DNA reads as TGCGCCAGCAGCCAAGATAGGACAGGCCAGCTGGATACGCAGTATTTT.

Comments on this clone: Other DNA sequences in this sample translate to the same CDR3. The V gene is TRBV6-6, the J gene TRBJ1-2; D is unclear. Germline CDR1 is MNHNY and CDR2 is SVGAGI (reference sequence). V lost 2 bases to trimming and J lost 0 bases, with 10 bases between them. CDR3 size: 15 residues. CDR3 residues: CASSYSGGTNYGYTF. The CDR3 DNA reads TGTGCCAGCAGTTACAGCGGAGGGACTAACTATGGCTACACCTTC.

The V call is TRBV5-1, the J call TRBJ2-7; perhaps TRBD1 as D (6 bases). Trimming removed 4 bases from V and 4 bases from J, with 15 bases in between. The length of the CDR3 is 14 residues. Germline CDR1 SGHRS, CDR2 YFSETQ. DNA of the CDR3: TGCGCCAGCAGCATTACAGGGATCCCGTACGAGCAGTACTTC. Its protein product is CASSITGIPYEQYF.